This T cell receptor (beta chain) comes out of a study of blood T cell repertoires in COVID-19. On the study more broadly: Some COVID-19 samples were acute and others convalescent; all came from the United States, Italy and Spain. In each case, the material was cDNA or gDNA derived from T cells, B-cell-depleted T cells, or PBMCs.

Original data processing: Nucleated cell number was recorded as an estimate derived from reference gene primer amplification. Method: immunoSEQ multiplex PCR; TCRdb's copy keeps in-frame clones and lacks some. The V and J calls and clone size come from that table; D and trimming were worked out from the DNA. The data hold around 100,000 clones, with 70% to 90% observed a single time. CDR1 and CDR2 (germline): SGHTA, FQGNSA. Trimming pared 1 base from V and 2 bases from J, leaving 6 bases between. The length of the CDR3 is 14 residues. The sequence was collected from an elderly man with acute or convalescent COVID-19. Sequencing used peripheral blood. This chain joins TRBV7-2 and TRBJ1-3; D is uncertain. CDR3 sequence reads: CASSLDRTGNTIYF. CDR3 in DNA: TGTGCCAGCAGCTTAGACAGAACTGGAAACACCATATATTTT.